The 25 T cell receptor beta chains below come from one sample, sequenced in a study of T cell responses to AZD1222 COVID-19 vaccine. Clones were read by immunoSEQ multiplex PCR, and TCRdb kept only the in-frame ones, dropping some. This table holds 130,000 or so clones, around 90% found once. The material sequenced was peripheral blood, taken 28 days after the second dose of the MenACWY control vaccine. The receptor set was obtained from an adult who received the MenACWY meningococcal vaccine as a control.

This clone was picked up one time. V gene TRBV5-1 combines with J gene TRBJ1-2; D remains ambiguous. This CDR3 spans 14 amino acids. Trimming took off 4 bases at V and 8 bases at J, with 18 bases between the two ends. The germline V gene encodes CDR1 SGHRS and CDR2 YFSETQ. CDR3 in amino acids: CASSPTWTRVGYTF. The CDR3, as DNA: TGCGCCAGCAGCCCCACCTGGACCCGGGTGGGCTACACCTTC.

The V call is TRBV28, the J call TRBJ2-5; 8 nucleotides match TRBD1. The germline CDR1 and CDR2 sequences are MDHEN and SYDVKM. Trimming took 2 bases from V and 0 from J; bases not matched to a gene: 14. CDR3 size: 19 residues. The CDR3 bases are TGTGCCAGCAGTTTAGGTCGATGGGCAGGGGGCCGATACCAAGAGACCCAGTACTTC. Protein sequence: CASSLGRWAGGRYQETQYF.

The chain is built from TRBV19 and TRBJ2-1, with 8 positions matching TRBD2. The CDR3 has 12 amino acids. Germline loops: CDR1 LNHDA, CDR2 SQIVND (reference sequence). J lost 10 bases, V lost 8 bases, and 7 bases had no gene match. The chain's CDR3 is CASLGGGYEQFF. The DNA for the CDR3 is TGTGCCAGTTTAGGCGGGGGGTACGAGCAGTTCTTC.

The rearrangement joins TRBV6-4 to TRBJ2-1; the D gene is possibly TRBD2 (5 bases). Between the trimmed V and J ends, which lost 6 bases and 6 bases, there was a span of 12 bases. There are 13 residues in the CDR3. Germline CDR1 reads MRHNA; CDR2 reads SNTAGT. The CDR3 here is CASSTDEGNEQFF. The CDR3 coding sequence is TGTGCCAGCAGCACCGATGAGGGCAATGAGCAGTTCTTC.

The rearrangement links TRBV27 to TRBJ1-5; TRBD1 might be the D (6 bases). The V and J ends lost 6 bases and 2 bases respectively, with 14 bases between them. Germline assignment: CDR1 MNHEY and CDR2 SMNVEV (reference sequence). The CDR3 is 15 residues long. The CDR3 bases are TGTGCCAGCAGCGCAAACAGGGCAGGCAATCAGCCCCAGCATTTT. Translation gives CASSANRAGNQPQHF.

The chain couples TRBV11-3 to TRBJ2-1; D tentatively reads TRBD1 or TRBD2 (5 bases each). Germline V lookup: CDR1 SGHNT, CDR2 YENEEA. Trimming removed 2 bases from V and 2 bases from J, with 7 bases in between. The CDR3 runs to 14 residues. Here the CDR3 DNA reads TGTGCCAGCAGCTTATTGGGACCCTACAATGAGCAGTTCTTC. Its protein product is CASSLLGPYNEQFF.

The chain recombines TRBV10-3 with TRBJ1-2; TRBD1 is a possible D gene (6 bases). Per germline, CDR1 ENHRY and CDR2 SYGVKD. The CDR3 consists of 13 residues. The germline V and J ends were trimmed by 4 bases and 8 bases, with 14 bases remaining between them. The CDR3 DNA reads TGTGCCATCAGTGGGGCAGGGGATGACGGCTACACCTTC. Amino acids: CAISGAGDDGYTF.

This rearrangement joins TRBV27 to TRBJ2-3; D is uncertain. The V gene lost 6 bases and the J gene lost 6 bases, with 16 bases spanning the gap. CDR3 length equals 14 residues. Germline CDR1 is MNHEY and CDR2 is SMNVEV (reference sequence). The CDR3 loop reads CASRRSLGLDTQYF. CDR3 coding DNA: TGTGCCAGCAGAAGGTCCCTTGGGTTGGATACGCAGTATTTT.

This chain connects TRBV2 to TRBJ2-2; no firm D call. V was pared by 1 base and J by 0 bases, with 6 bases between. Germline-derived CDR1 and CDR2 are SNHLY and FYNNEI. This CDR3 contains 15 residues. The CDR3: CASSEEVPNTGELFF. The DNA of the CDR3 is TGTGCCAGCAGTGAAGAGGTACCGAACACCGGGGAGCTGTTTTTT.

The genes are TRBV2 and TRBJ2-4; 13 positions agree with TRBD2. Germline CDR1 and CDR2: SNHLY and FYNNEI. V dropped 6 bases and J dropped 8; count of bases not matched to a gene: 4. The length of the CDR3 is 14 residues. The CDR3 DNA reads TGTGCCAGCAGCCGGACTAGCGGGAGTGACATTCAGTACTTC. This encodes CASSRTSGSDIQYF.

The chain has TRBV19 and TRBJ2-2; no clear D. The CDR3 spans 14 residues. The germline V gene encodes CDR1 LNHDA and CDR2 SQIVND (reference sequence). V lost 7 bases, J lost 2 bases, and 11 bases lay in between. The CDR3 protein is CASNYRHNTGELFF. CDR3 DNA sequence: TGTGCCAGTAACTACCGGCACAACACCGGGGAGCTGTTTTTT.

The DNA of the CDR3 is TGTGCCAGTAGTATTCCGGCCCCGGACAGGGGACTCGTTCCCAAAAACATTCAGTACTTC. Residues: CASSIPAPDRGLVPKNIQYF. This rearrangement joins TRBV19 to TRBJ2-4; the match to TRBD1 covers 9 bases. Germline CDR1 reads LNHDA; CDR2 reads SQIVND (reference sequence). CDR3 length equals 20 residues. The ends lost 3 bases at V and 2 bases at J; junction bases unmatched: 17.

This rearrangement joins TRBV13 to TRBJ2-1; 9 positions match TRBD1. Trimming took 5 bases from V and 6 from J; bases not matched to a gene: 8. The CDR3 covers 15 residues. Germline V lookup: CDR1 PRHDT, CDR2 FYEKMQ (reference sequence). The CDR3 here is CASSPGTGSVNEQFF. In nucleotides, the CDR3 is TGTGCCAGCAGCCCCGGGACAGGGAGCGTCAATGAGCAGTTCTTC.

The chain couples TRBV5-1 to TRBJ2-7, with 12 positions matching TRBD2. CDR1 and CDR2 (germline): SGHRS, YFSETQ. The V and J ends lost 2 bases and 4 bases, in that order; junction bases with no gene match: 7. CDR3 length: 16 amino acids. For the CDR3, the DNA is TGCGCCAGCAGCTTAGTGAAGACTAGCGGGAGATACGAGCAGTACTTC. Protein product: CASSLVKTSGRYEQYF.

The chain has TRBV5-1 and TRBJ1-2; D might be TRBD1 (6 bases). Germline values: CDR1 SGHRS, CDR2 YFSETQ. V shed 2 bases and J shed 6 bases, with 17 bases lying between them. The length of the CDR3 is 15 residues. The CDR3 bases are TGCGCCAGCAGCTTACAAACAGGGACTAGGAATGGCTACACCTTC. Protein product: CASSLQTGTRNGYTF.

CDR3 sequence (DNA): TGTGCCAGCAGCTCCCCCCGGACAGGGCTCTCCTACGAGCAGTACTTC. This translates into CASSSPRTGLSYEQYF. The chain has TRBV5-6 and TRBJ2-7, with 8 positions matching TRBD1. The germline V gene has CDR1 SGHDT and CDR2 YYEEEE. This CDR3 comprises 16 residues. The trim removed 3 bases at V and 0 bases at J, leaving 8 bases unmatched.

The chain combines TRBV29-1 with TRBJ1-1, with 10 bases aligning to TRBD1. This CDR3 is built from 13 residues. Germline assignment: CDR1 SQVTM and CDR2 ANQGSEA. V lost 7 bases and J lost 5; bases outside the gene matches: 7. The CDR3 sequence is CSGGQGGRTEAFF. The CDR3 region has the DNA TGCAGCGGCGGACAGGGGGGGAGAACTGAAGCTTTCTTT.

This clone was seen a single time. The chain has TRBV28 and TRBJ1-1; 8 bases fit TRBD1. Looked up from germline, CDR1 is MDHEN and CDR2 is SYDVKM. The CDR3 length is 17 residues. With 0 bases clipped from V and 0 bases from J, the junction kept 6 bases outside the gene matches. The CDR3 region has the DNA TGTGCCAGCAGTTTATGGGCGGGCAGGGGGCTGAACACTGAAGCTTTCTTT. This codes for CASSLWAGRGLNTEAFF.

This clone was seen just once. The rearrangement uses TRBV18 and TRBJ1-2; TRBD1 is a possible D gene (5 bases). V dropped 0 bases and J dropped 4 bases, with 12 bases sitting between them. The CDR3 is 15 amino acids. Germline CDR1 is KGHSH and CDR2 is LQKENI. Here the CDR3 reads CASSPPTGTFYGYTF. CDR3 in DNA: TGTGCCAGCTCACCACCCACAGGCACCTTCTATGGCTACACCTTC. Using reference TRBV18 and TRBJ1-2 for the parts outside the CDR3, the full variable domain is NAGVMQNPRHLVRRRGQEARLRCSPMKGHSHVYWYRQLPEEGLKFMVYLQKENIIDESGMPKERFSAEFPKEGPSILRIQQVVRGDSAAYFCASSPPTGTFYGYTFGSGTRLTVV.

This rearrangement joins TRBV15 to TRBJ2-2; 11 bases agree with TRBD2. The CDR3 loop spans 19 amino acids. Trimming took 1 base from V and 4 from J; bases not matched to a gene: 11. The germline gives CDR1 LNHNV, CDR2 YYDKDF (reference sequence). CDR3 in amino acids: CATSRVQGLAEYRTGELFF. CDR3 bases: TGTGCCACCAGCAGAGTTCAGGGACTAGCGGAATATCGCACCGGGGAGCTGTTTTTT.

The chain is built from TRBV5-5 and TRBJ2-2; 8 bases line up with TRBD1. The V gene's germline CDR1 is SGHKS and CDR2 YYEKEE (reference sequence). The CDR3 sequence is 14 residues long. J gave up 5 bases and V 2 bases, and 2 bases lay outside the gene matches. CDR3 sequence (DNA): TGTGCCAGCAGCTTACAGGGGGGAACCGGGGAGCTGTTTTTT. Translating it yields CASSLQGGTGELFF.

The chain links TRBV6-5 to TRBJ2-2, with D hard to call. Germline values: CDR1 MNHEY, CDR2 SVGAGI. Trimming removed 10 bases at V and 1 base at J, with 10 bases between. This CDR3 is built from 13 residues. CDR3 sequence reads: CAIGGENTGELFF. The CDR3 DNA sequence: TGTGCCATTGGCGGAGAGAACACCGGGGAGCTGTTTTTT.

This chain links TRBV28 with TRBJ2-7; 9 nucleotides line up with TRBD1. Per germline, CDR1 MDHEN and CDR2 SYDVKM. The CDR3 totals 15 residues. The V segment lost 6 bases and the J segment 1 base; nucleotides outside the gene matches: 7. The CDR3 sequence: CASRTQGAKSYEQYF. CDR3 DNA sequence: TGTGCCAGCAGAACACAGGGGGCTAAGTCCTACGAGCAGTACTTC.

This sequence joins TRBV30 and TRBJ2-5; maybe TRBD2 (5 bases). This CDR3 is built from 19 residues. CDR1 is GTSNPN, CDR2 SVGIG, per germline (reference sequence). V lost 0 bases, J lost 2 bases, and 25 bases lay in between. The CDR3 DNA reads TGTGCCTGGAGTGTACTCATGGTAGGGAGCCGGTGGGGTCAAGAGACCCAGTACTTC. This encodes CAWSVLMVGSRWGQETQYF.

The chain has TRBV6-5 and TRBJ1-6; tentatively, D is TRBD1 (6 bases). V lost 6 bases and J lost 6, with 12 bases in between. Germline-derived CDR1 and CDR2 are MNHEY and SVGAGI. The CDR3 runs to 14 residues. This CDR3 reads CASSDEGGNSPLHF. The CDR3 coding sequence is TGTGCCAGCAGCGACGAGGGGGGTAATTCACCCCTCCACTTT.